The subject of this entry is one T cell receptor (beta chain). The sample originates from a study of blood T cell repertoires in COVID-19. This CDR3 spans 14 amino acids. Unmatched junction bases numbered 3, after V lost 0 bases and J lost 10 bases. Germline-derived CDR1 and CDR2 are SGHTA and FQGNSA. Sequencing used immunoSEQ multiplex PCR; TCRdb keeps in-frame clones, though not all of them. Of approximately 90,000 clones listed, around 88% are singletons. V and J are TRBV7-2 and TRBJ1-6; 7 bases are shared with TRBD1. This TCR was recovered from a man at least 80 years old with active or convalescent COVID-19. Sequenced material: peripheral blood. The DNA of the CDR3 is TGTGCCAGCAGCTTAGCACAGGGGAGGTCACCCCTCCACTTT. Translated: CASSLAQGRSPLHF.